Following are 12 T cell receptor beta chains from one sample sequenced in a study of T cell responses to AZD1222 COVID-19 vaccine. Sequencing was performed with immunoSEQ multiplex PCR; in TCRdb, only in-frame clones are kept and a portion is missing. The sample lists roughly 120,000 clones, 88% occurring once. Here the sequenced sample was peripheral blood, taken on day 0 of AZD1222 vaccination. The receptors come from an adult in good health.

This rearrangement joins TRBV19 to TRBJ1-2; D ambiguous. Germline CDR1 reads LNHDA; CDR2 reads SQIVND (reference sequence). Trimming took off 6 bases at V and 4 bases at J, with 9 bases between the two ends. This CDR3 has 12 residues. CDR3 amino acids: CASRDWPYGYTF. DNA for the CDR3: TGTGCCAGTAGGGACTGGCCCTATGGCTACACCTTC.

The chain links TRBV3-1 (or the pseudogene TRBV3-2) to TRBJ2-1, with 12 bases fitting TRBD2. The V segment lost 6 bases and the J segment 6 bases; nucleotides outside the gene matches: 9. CDR3 length: 16 amino acids. CDR1 and CDR2 from the germline V gene are LGHDT and YNNKEL (reference sequence). This CDR3 reads CASSRTSGEGFNEQFF. The CDR3 DNA reads as TGTGCCAGCAGTCGGACTAGCGGGGAGGGGTTCAATGAGCAGTTCTTC.

The chain recombines TRBV27 with TRBJ1-2; 10 nucleotides line up with TRBD1. Losses at the gene ends were 6 bases for V and 6 bases for J; bases not matched to a gene: 1. The V gene's germline CDR1 is MNHEY and CDR2 SMNVEV (reference sequence). This CDR3 contains 12 residues. The CDR3 protein is CASRTGGDGYTF. The CDR3 coding sequence is TGTGCCAGCAGGACAGGGGGCGATGGCTACACCTTC.

This chain uses TRBV4-1 with TRBJ2-1, with 11 positions matching TRBD2. V trimming: 6 bases; J trimming: 1 base; junction bases outside the gene matches: 5. The V gene's germline CDR1 is MGHRA and CDR2 YSYEKL. This CDR3 comprises 16 residues. The CDR3 nucleotides are TGCGCCAGCAGACTAACTAGCGGGAGATCCTACAATGAGCAGTTCTTC. Its translation is CASRLTSGRSYNEQFF.

This rearrangement joins TRBV28 to TRBJ1-2; D unresolved. With 6 bases removed from V and 3 bases from J, the gap between germline ends came to 14 bases. The germline V gene encodes CDR1 MDHEN and CDR2 SYDVKM. The length of the CDR3 is 14 residues. The CDR3: CASRDPPTHYGYTF. CDR3 in DNA: TGTGCCAGCAGAGACCCTCCAACTCACTATGGCTACACCTTC.

The chain has TRBV28 and TRBJ1-5; 8 nucleotides align to TRBD1. CDR1 is MDHEN and CDR2 is SYDVKM in the germline V gene. The CDR3 is 14 amino acids. Losses at the gene ends were 5 bases for V and 4 bases for J; bases not matched to a gene: 4. The CDR3 DNA follows: TGTGCCAGCAGTCGGACAGGGCTAAATCAGCCCCAGCATTTT. Residues: CASSRTGLNQPQHF. Complete variable domain (other parts from reference TRBV28 and TRBJ1-5): DVKVTQSSRYLVKRTGEKVFLECVQDMDHENMFWYRQDPGLGLRLIYFSYDVKMKEKGDIPEGYSVSREKKERFSLILESASTNQTSMYLCASSRTGLNQPQHFGDGTRLSIL.

The CDR3 DNA reads TGTGCCAGCAGCTTGGGGGATACGCAGTATTTT. It specifies CASSLGDTQYF. The V and J genes are TRBV5-5 and TRBJ2-3; no clear D gene. Trimming pared 0 bases from V and 6 bases from J, leaving 2 bases between. This CDR3 comprises 11 residues. The germline V gene has CDR1 SGHKS and CDR2 YYEKEE (reference sequence).

This chain joins TRBV6-5 and TRBJ2-3, with D tentatively TRBD2 (6 bases). CDR3 size: 15 residues. The germline V gene encodes CDR1 MNHEY and CDR2 SVGAGI. Deletions cut 5 bases from V and 2 bases from J, with 14 bases between. The CDR3 coding sequence is TGTGCCAGCAGTAGTGGAGGGAGGAACACAGATACGCAGTATTTT. It specifies CASSSGGRNTDTQYF.

The chain joins TRBV7-2 to TRBJ2-1; 9 nucleotides agree with TRBD1. V was pared by 1 base and J by 5 bases, with 9 bases of the junction left unmatched. The CDR3 loop spans 17 amino acids. CDR1 is SGHTA and CDR2 is FQGNSA in the germline V gene. The CDR3 nucleotides read TGTGCCAGCAGCTTAGGGGAACAGGGGGCGCGGAACAATGAGCAGTTCTTC. It codes for CASSLGEQGARNNEQFF.

The gene calls are TRBV15 and TRBJ1-2; D is ambiguous. CDR1 LNHNV and CDR2 YYDKDF come from the germline V gene (reference sequence). V shed 0 bases and J shed 4 bases, with 6 bases lying between them. The CDR3 runs 13 residues. CDR3 region: CATSRDLTYGYTF. CDR3 sequence (DNA): TGTGCCACCAGCAGAGACCTGACCTATGGCTACACCTTC.

The chain links TRBV28 to TRBJ2-7; perhaps TRBD2 as D (5 bases). The length of the CDR3 is 16 residues. CDR1 is MDHEN and CDR2 is SYDVKM in the germline V gene. The V and J ends lost 5 bases and 0 bases respectively, with 17 bases between them. The CDR3 sequence: CASSPRGSASSYEQYF. CDR3 bases: TGTGCCAGCAGTCCCCGGGGTAGCGCCAGCTCCTACGAGCAGTACTTC. Variable domain in full (rest from reference TRBV28 and TRBJ2-7): DVKVTQSSRYLVKRTGEKVFLECVQDMDHENMFWYRQDPGLGLRLIYFSYDVKMKEKGDIPEGYSVSREKKERFSLILESASTNQTSMYLCASSPRGSASSYEQYFGPGTRLTVT.

This clone was detected only once. This chain links TRBV13 with TRBJ2-3; the D gene is possibly TRBD2 (6 bases). The CDR3 covers 15 residues. Germline V gene lookup returns CDR1 PRHDT and CDR2 FYEKMQ (reference sequence). Trimming removed 0 bases at V and 6 bases at J, with 13 bases between. The CDR3 protein is CASSLGPGRWDTQYF. The CDR3 DNA is TGTGCCAGCAGCTTAGGGCCAGGGAGGTGGGATACGCAGTATTTT.